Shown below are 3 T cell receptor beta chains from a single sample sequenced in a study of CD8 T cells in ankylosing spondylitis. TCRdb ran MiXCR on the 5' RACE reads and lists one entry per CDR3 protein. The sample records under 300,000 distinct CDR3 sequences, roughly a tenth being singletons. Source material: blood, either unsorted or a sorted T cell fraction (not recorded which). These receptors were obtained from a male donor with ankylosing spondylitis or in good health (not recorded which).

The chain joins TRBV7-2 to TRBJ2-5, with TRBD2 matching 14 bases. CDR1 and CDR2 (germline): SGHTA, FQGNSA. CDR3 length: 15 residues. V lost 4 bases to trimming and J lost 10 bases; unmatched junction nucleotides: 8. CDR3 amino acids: CASSSSGLAGENQYF. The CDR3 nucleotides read TGTGCCAGCAGCTCATCGGGACTAGCGGGGGAAAACCAGTACTTC.

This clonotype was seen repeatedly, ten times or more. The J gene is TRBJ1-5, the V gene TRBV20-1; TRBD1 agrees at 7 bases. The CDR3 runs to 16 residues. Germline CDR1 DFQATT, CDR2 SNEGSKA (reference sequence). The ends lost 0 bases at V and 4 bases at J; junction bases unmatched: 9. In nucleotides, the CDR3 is TGCAGTGCTAGAGACCCGGGGAGGGGGCTGAATCAGCCCCAGCATTTT. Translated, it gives CSARDPGRGLNQPQHF.

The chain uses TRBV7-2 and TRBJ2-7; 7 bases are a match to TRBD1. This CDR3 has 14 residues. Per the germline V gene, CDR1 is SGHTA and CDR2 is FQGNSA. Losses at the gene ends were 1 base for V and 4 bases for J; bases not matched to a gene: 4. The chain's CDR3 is CASSLVQGWYEQYF. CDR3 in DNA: TGTGCCAGCAGCTTAGTACAGGGGTGGTACGAGCAGTACTTC.